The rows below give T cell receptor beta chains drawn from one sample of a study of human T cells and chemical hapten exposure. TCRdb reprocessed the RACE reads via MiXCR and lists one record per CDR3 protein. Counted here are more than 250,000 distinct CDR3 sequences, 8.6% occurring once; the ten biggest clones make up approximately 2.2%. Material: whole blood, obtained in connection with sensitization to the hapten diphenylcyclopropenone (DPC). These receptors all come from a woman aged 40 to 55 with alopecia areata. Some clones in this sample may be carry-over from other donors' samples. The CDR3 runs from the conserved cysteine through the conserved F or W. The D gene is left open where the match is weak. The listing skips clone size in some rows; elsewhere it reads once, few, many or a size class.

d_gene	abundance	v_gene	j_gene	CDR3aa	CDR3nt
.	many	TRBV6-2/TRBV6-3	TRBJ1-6	CASKASSLSLHF	TGTGCCAGCAAGGCCTCCTCGCTAAGCCTCCACTTT
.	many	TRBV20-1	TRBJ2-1	CSAAGFPYNEQFF	TGCAGTGCCGCAGGCTTCCCGTACAATGAGCAGTTCTTC
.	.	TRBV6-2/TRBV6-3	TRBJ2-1	CASSSRVRREVLYNEQFF	TGTGCCAGCAGCTCTCGGGTCAGGAGGGAGGTACTCTACAATGAGCAGTTCTTC
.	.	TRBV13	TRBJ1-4	CASSLGARDEKLFF	TGTGCCAGCAGCTTAGGGGCCCGAGATGAAAAACTGTTTTTT
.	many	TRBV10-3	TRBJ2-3	CAIRAGGPAPPDTQYF	TGTGCCATCAGGGCCGGGGGGCCCGCTCCCCCAGATACGCAGTATTTT
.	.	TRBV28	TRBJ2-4	CASSWGTRDIQYF	TGTGCCAGCAGTTGGGGGACAAGGGACATTCAGTACTTC
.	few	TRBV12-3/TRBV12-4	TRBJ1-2	CASSPRGNYGYTF	TGTGCCAGCAGCCCAAGGGGGAACTATGGCTACACCTTC
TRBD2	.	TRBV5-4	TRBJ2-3	CASSLTRLAVTDTQYF	TGTGCCAGCAGCTTGACTAGACTAGCGGTCACAGATACGCAGTATTTT
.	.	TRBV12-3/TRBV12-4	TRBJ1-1	CASSLTAAAEAFF	TGTGCCAGCAGTTTAACGGCGGCCGCTGAAGCTTTCTTT
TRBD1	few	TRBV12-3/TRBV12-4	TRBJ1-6	CASRRGQGAYSPLHF	TGTGCCAGCAGGCGTGGACAGGGGGCGTATTCACCCCTCCACTTT
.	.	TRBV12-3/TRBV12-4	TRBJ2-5	CASSSPPLEETQYF	TGTGCCAGCAGTTCACCCCCCTTAGAGGAGACCCAGTACTTC
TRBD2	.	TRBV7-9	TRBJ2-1	CASSPGLAGVDNEQFF	TGTGCCAGCAGCCCCGGACTAGCGGGAGTGGACAATGAGCAGTTCTTC
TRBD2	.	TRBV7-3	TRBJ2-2	CASSLQSGRAAGELFF	TGTGCCAGCAGCTTACAAAGCGGGAGGGCAGCCGGGGAGCTGTTTTTT
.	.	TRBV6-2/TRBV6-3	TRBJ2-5	CASSAVRRETQYF	TGTGCCAGCAGTGCCGTAAGACGGGAGACCCAGTACTTC
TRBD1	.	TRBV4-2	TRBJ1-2	CASSQGGQARVTYGYTF	TGTGCCAGCAGCCAAGGGGGACAGGCTAGAGTGACCTATGGCTACACCTTC
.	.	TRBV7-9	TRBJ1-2	CASSRIAAANF	TGTGCCAGCAGCCGCATAGCGGCCGCCAACTTC
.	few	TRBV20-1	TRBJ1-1	CSAYNPLGFAFF	TGCAGTGCTTATAACCCATTAGGTTTCGCTTTCTTT
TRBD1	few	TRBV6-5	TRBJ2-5	CASSWDRVAETQYF	TGTGCCAGCAGTTGGGACAGGGTGGCAGAGACCCAGTACTTC
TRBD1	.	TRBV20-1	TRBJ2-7	CSAEDRGGNEQYF	TGCAGTGCTGAGGACAGGGGAGGCAACGAGCAGTACTTC
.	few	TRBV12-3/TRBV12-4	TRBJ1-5	CASSINGAGQPQHF	TGTGCCAGCAGCATAAACGGGGCGGGTCAGCCCCAGCATTTT
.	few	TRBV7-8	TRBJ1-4	CASRRRGGEKLFF	TGTGCCAGCAGAAGAAGGGGGGGTGAAAAACTGTTTTTT
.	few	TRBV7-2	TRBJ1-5	CASSLALQGWQPQHF	TGTGCCAGCAGCTTAGCGCTGCAGGGGTGGCAGCCCCAGCATTTT
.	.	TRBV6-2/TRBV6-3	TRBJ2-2	CASGRGTNTGELFF	TGTGCCAGCGGTAGAGGGACGAACACCGGGGAGCTGTTTTTT
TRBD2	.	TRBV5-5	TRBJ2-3	CASSRLAGTETDTQYF	TGTGCCAGCAGCAGACTAGCGGGGACGGAGACAGATACGCAGTATTTT
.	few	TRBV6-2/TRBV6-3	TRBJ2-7	CASSYGERLLSGEQYF	TGTGCCAGCAGTTACGGCGAGCGGTTGTTGTCCGGCGAGCAGTACTTC
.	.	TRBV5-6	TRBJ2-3	CASSPDGSTDTQYF	TGTGCCAGCAGCCCCGACGGATCCACAGATACGCAGTATTTT
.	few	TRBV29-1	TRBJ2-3	CSAEARSTDTQYF	TGCAGCGCCGAGGCGCGTTCCACAGATACGCAGTATTTT
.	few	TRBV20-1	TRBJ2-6	CSATVGANVLTF	TGCAGTGCTACCGTCGGGGCCAACGTCCTGACTTTC
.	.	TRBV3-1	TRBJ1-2	CASSQAYSYGYTF	TGTGCCAGCAGCCAGGCCTACTCCTATGGCTACACCTTC
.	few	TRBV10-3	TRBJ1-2	CAITDGGANYGYTF	TGTGCCATCACCGACGGTGGGGCTAACTATGGCTACACCTTC
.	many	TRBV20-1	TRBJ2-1	CSAHPRTASPYNEQFF	TGCAGTGCTCACCCTCGGACAGCTTCTCCCTACAATGAGCAGTTCTTC
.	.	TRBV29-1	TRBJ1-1	CSVETGLNTEAFF	TGCAGCGTTGAAACCGGTTTGAACACTGAAGCTTTCTTT
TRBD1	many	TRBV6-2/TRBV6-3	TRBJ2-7	CASRGLGTGPEYEQYF	TGTGCCAGCAGGGGGCTCGGGACAGGGCCCGAGTACGAGCAGTACTTC
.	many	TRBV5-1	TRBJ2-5	CASSVQDQQETQYF	TGCGCCAGCAGCGTCCAGGACCAGCAAGAGACCCAGTACTTC
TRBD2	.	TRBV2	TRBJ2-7	CASRVRGGSAEQYF	TGTGCCAGCAGGGTCCGGGGCGGGAGCGCCGAGCAGTACTTC
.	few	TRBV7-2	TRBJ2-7	CASSPHSGALYEQYF	TGTGCCAGCAGCCCGCACAGCGGAGCCCTCTACGAGCAGTACTTC
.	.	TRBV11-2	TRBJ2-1	CASSPPLQRPPYGNEQFF	TGTGCCAGCAGCCCACCTTTACAGAGGCCTCCATACGGCAATGAGCAGTTCTTC
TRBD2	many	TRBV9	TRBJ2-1	CASSVAASGSSYNEQFF	TGTGCCAGCAGCGTCGCCGCGAGCGGGAGCTCCTACAATGAGCAGTTCTTC
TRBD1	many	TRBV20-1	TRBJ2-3	CSAPPWDRGTDTQYF	TGCAGTGCCCCGCCCTGGGACAGGGGGACAGATACGCAGTATTTT
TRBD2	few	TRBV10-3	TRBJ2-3	CAVRSGRGADTQYF	TGTGCCGTGCGTAGCGGGAGAGGAGCAGATACGCAGTATTTT
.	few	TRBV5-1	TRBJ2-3	CASSLIGRVTDTQYF	TGCGCCAGCAGCTTGATTGGCAGGGTTACAGATACGCAGTATTTT
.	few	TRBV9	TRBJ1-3	CASSVGTAGRNTIYF	TGTGCCAGCAGCGTAGGCACGGCTGGAAGAAACACCATATATTTT
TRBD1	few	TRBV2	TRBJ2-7	CASSVEDRSYEQYF	TGTGCCAGCAGTGTTGAGGACAGGTCCTACGAGCAGTACTTC
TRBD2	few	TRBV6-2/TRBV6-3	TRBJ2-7	CASSYAGLAGVFSYEQYF	TGTGCCAGCAGTTACGCGGGACTAGCGGGAGTATTCTCCTACGAGCAGTACTTC
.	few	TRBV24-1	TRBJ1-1	CATPSEDRTEAFF	TGTGCCACCCCGTCGGAGGACCGCACTGAAGCTTTCTTT
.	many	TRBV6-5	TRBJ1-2	CASSYGGSEAYGYTF	TGTGCCAGCAGTTACGGGGGAAGCGAGGCCTATGGCTACACCTTC
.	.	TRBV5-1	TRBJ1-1	CASSLRTGSTEAFF	TGCGCCAGCAGCTTACGTACAGGGTCGACTGAAGCTTTCTTT
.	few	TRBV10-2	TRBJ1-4	CASKRARNEKLFF	TGCGCCAGTAAACGGGCACGGAATGAAAAACTGTTTTTT
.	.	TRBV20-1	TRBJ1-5	CSARGFPSNQPQHF	TGCAGTGCTAGAGGGTTCCCTAGCAATCAGCCCCAGCATTTT
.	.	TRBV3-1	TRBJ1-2	CASSQVAIGPLYGYTF	TGTGCCAGCAGCCAAGTTGCTATAGGACCCCTCTATGGCTACACCTTC
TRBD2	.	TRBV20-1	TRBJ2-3	CSAREPLAADTQYF	TGCAGTGCTAGAGAACCACTAGCGGCAGATACGCAGTATTTT
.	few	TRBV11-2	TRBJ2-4	CASSTPDRLAKNIQYF	TGTGCCAGCAGCACCCCGGACAGACTAGCCAAAAACATTCAGTACTTC
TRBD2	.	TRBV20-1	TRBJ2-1	CSARDPAGDYNEQFF	TGCAGTGCTAGAGATCCAGCGGGAGACTACAATGAGCAGTTCTTC
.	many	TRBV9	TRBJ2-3	CASSPRLEAQYF	TGTGCCAGCAGCCCACGACTAGAGGCGCAGTATTTT
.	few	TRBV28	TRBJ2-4	CASSLSGARKNIQYF	TGTGCCAGCAGTCTATCCGGGGCTCGTAAAAACATTCAGTACTTC
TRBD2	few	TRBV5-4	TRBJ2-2	CASSLGLAGGRDTGELFF	TGTGCCAGCAGCTTAGGACTAGCGGGAGGCAGGGACACCGGGGAGCTGTTTTTT
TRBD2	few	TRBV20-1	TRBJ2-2	CSAPDRLAANTGELFF	TGCAGTGCTCCAGACCGACTAGCGGCGAACACCGGGGAGCTGTTTTTT
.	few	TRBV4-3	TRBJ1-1	CASSQYYNTGWSRAFF	TGCGCCAGCAGCCAATATTACAACACAGGGTGGTCGAGAGCTTTCTTT
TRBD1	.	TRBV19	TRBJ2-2	CASTLGWGQGDVGELFF	TGTGCCAGTACCCTCGGGTGGGGACAGGGGGATGTCGGGGAGCTGTTTTTT